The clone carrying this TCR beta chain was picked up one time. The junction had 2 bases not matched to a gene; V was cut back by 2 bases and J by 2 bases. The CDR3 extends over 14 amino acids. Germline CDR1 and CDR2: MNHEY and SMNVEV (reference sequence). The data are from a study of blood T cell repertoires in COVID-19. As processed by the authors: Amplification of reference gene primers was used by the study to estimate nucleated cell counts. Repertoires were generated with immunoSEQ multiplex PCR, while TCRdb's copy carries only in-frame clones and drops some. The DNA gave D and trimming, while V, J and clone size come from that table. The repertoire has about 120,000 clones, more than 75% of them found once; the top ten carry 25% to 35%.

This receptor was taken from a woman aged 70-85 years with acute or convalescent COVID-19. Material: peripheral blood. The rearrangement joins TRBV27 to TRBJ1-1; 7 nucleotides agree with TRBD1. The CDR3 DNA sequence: TGTGCCAGCAGTTTAGACAGGGCTAACACTGAAGCTTTCTTT. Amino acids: CASSLDRANTEAFF.